The 10 T cell receptor delta chains in this list originate from one sample, sequenced in a study of γδ T cells in repeated Plasmodium falciparum infection. TCRdb reanalysed the multiplex PCR reads with CATT. Of tens of thousands of delta-chain clones listed, 1.9% were seen once; the top ten hold 20% to 25%. Bulk repertoires came from Vgamma9/Vdelta2+ or Vdelta2-negative gammadelta T cells flow-sorted from PBMC. Input material: gamma-delta T cells from blood. These receptors were taken from a pool of human donors (malaria-infected and uninfected, not separated).

On this clone itself: This is likely an artifact of a read error, given a far larger clone one base away. This sample also contains other DNA sequences that code for the same CDR3. V and J are TRDV1 and TRDJ1; 10 bases match TRDD3. Since TCRdb gives no J gene, matching the DNA to germline was used here to assign it. Germline V gives CDR1 TSWWSYY, CDR2 QGS. This CDR3 has 25 residues. The chain's CDR3 is CALGEPTPRLLTRTGGFRYTDKLIF. The CDR3 nucleotides are TGTGCTCTCGGGGAACCAACCCCTCGCCTACTCACACGTACTGGGGGATTTAGGTACACCGATAAACTCATCTTT.

This clone was seen only a few times. The mismatch at residue 13 between this DNA's translation and the TCRdb protein of a much larger clone likely reflects a read error; the protein shown is translated from the DNA. The rearrangement joins TRDV1 to TRDJ1, with TRDD3 identical over 11 bases. No J segment appears in TCRdb, so it was assigned here by matching the sequence to germline. Germline trimming cut 4 bases from V and 4 bases from J; bases unmatched to any gene: 20. From germline, CDR1 is TSWWSYY and CDR2 QGS. This CDR3 has 20 residues. Here the CDR3 reads CALGGAFLGDTTGRVDKLIF. The CDR3 coding sequence is TGTGCTCTTGGGGGAGCCTTCCTGGGGGATACAACGGGGCGGGTCGATAAACTCATCTTT.

As for this clone: A far larger clone lies a single base away; this is likely a read error. Different DNA sequences within this sample yield the same CDR3. This chain joins TRAV36/DV7 and TRDJ1, with 11 bases lining up with TRDD3. TCRdb does not report a J gene; here it was assigned by matching the DNA to germline references. Germline V gives CDR1 VTNFRS, CDR2 LTSSGIE (reference sequence). V lost 5 bases and J lost 4; bases outside the gene matches: 28. The CDR3 extends over 21 amino acids. The CDR3 here is CAVLGEGLPMYSGGYNDKLIF. In nucleotides, the CDR3 is TGTGCTGTACTAGGCGAGGGACTTCCTATGTATTCTGGGGGATACAACGATAAACTCATCTTT.

This clone was counted ten times or more. TCRdb's listed protein matches a much larger clone and diverges from this DNA's translation at residue 10, likely through a read error; the protein shown comes from the DNA. The rearrangement joins TRDV2 to TRDJ1, with TRDD3 matching over 7 bases. After removal of 0 bases from V and 3 bases from J, the junction contained 18 bases not matched to a gene. The CDR3 loop spans 19 amino acids. Germline V lookup: CDR1 GEAIGNYY, CDR2 EKD. The CDR3 DNA reads TGTGCCTGTGACACCAACTTACTGGGGACTTACCCTATACCCGATAAACTCATCTTT. Amino acids: CACDTNLLGTYPIPDKLIF.

For this clone: A far larger clone is only one base removed, so a read error is likely. Distinct nucleotide sequences in the sample also encode this CDR3. The chain recombines TRDV1 with TRDJ1; 7 bases match TRDD2. TCRdb carries no J gene annotation; the J gene was assigned here by matching the DNA with germline. V lost 4 bases, J lost 6 bases, and 26 bases stayed unmatched. This CDR3 is 20 amino acids long. Germline CDR1 reads TSWWSYY; CDR2 reads QGS. CDR3 sequence reads: CALGVPKLTFLYPYIYKLIF. The DNA for the CDR3 is TGTGCTCTTGGGGTTCCCAAATTAACCTTCCTCTACCCCTACATATATAAACTCATCTTT.

Notes on this clone: TCRdb assigns this DNA the protein of a much larger clone, which departs from its translation at residue 4; this likely reflects a read error, and the protein shown comes from translating the DNA. The chain carries TRDV2 and TRDJ1; tentatively, D is TRDD2 or TRDD3 (5 bases each). The J gene, missing from TCRdb, was assigned here through DNA to germline matching. CDR3 size: 20 residues. Trimming removed 5 bases at V and 0 bases at J, with 30 bases between. The germline V gene encodes CDR1 GEAIGNYY and CDR2 EKD. In DNA, the CDR3 is TGTGCCTGTGCCTCGGTCGCCGTTCGGGGGGCTTCCCTGTACACCGATAAACTCATCTTT. Amino acids: CACASVAVRGASLYTDKLIF.

This clone came up a few times. The protein in TCRdb stems from a much larger clone and differs at residue 5 from this DNA's translation, likely a read error; here the protein is translated from the DNA. V and J are TRDV1 and TRDJ1; TRDD3 matches 11 bases. TCRdb leaves out the J gene; it was filled in here by matching the DNA to germline. J gave up 10 bases and V 4 bases, and 32 bases lay outside the gene matches. Germline lookup yields CDR1 TSWWSYY and CDR2 QGS. This CDR3 region has 22 residues. DNA for the CDR3: TGTGCTCTTGGGGGACCGTCCGGGACTCTTCCTACAAGTAGCTGGGGGATACTAGGACTCATCTTT. Translated, it gives CALGGPSGTLPTSSWGILGLIF.

This clone has more than one count but fewer than ten. This likely reflects a read error, since a far larger clone is one base away. The same CDR3 arises from other DNA sequences in this sample as well. The gene calls are TRDV3 and TRDJ1, with D uncertain. Since TCRdb gives no J gene, matching the DNA to germline was used here to assign it. The CDR3 runs to 15 residues. From germline, CDR1 is TVYSNPD and CDR2 GDNSRS (reference sequence). The CDR3 spells CAFRFPGQNTDKLIF. The CDR3 DNA is TGTGCTTTTAGGTTCCCCGGACAGAACACCGATAAACTCATCTTT.

Note on this clone: This likely stems from a read error, as it lies one base from a far larger clone. Other DNA sequences in this sample translate to the same CDR3. V is TRDV1 and J is TRDJ1; TRDD3 matches at 8 bases. Here the J gene came from matching the DNA to germline, since TCRdb omits it. The CDR3 is 24 amino acids. Germline CDR1 is TSWWSYY and CDR2 is QGS. The chain's CDR3 is CALGKFLLLPWGTKIPRYTDKLIF. The CDR3 DNA reads as TGTGCCCTGGGCAAATTCCTTCTTCTCCCCTGGGGGACAAAAATCCCGAGGTACACCGATAAACTCATCTTT.

This clone occurred many times. TCRdb records a much larger clone's protein for this DNA, with a difference at residue 19 that likely arises from a read error; the protein given is the translation of the DNA. This chain uses TRDV1 with TRDJ1, with 9 bases fitting TRDD3. TCRdb carries no J gene annotation; the J gene was assigned here by matching the DNA with germline. Germline CDR1 TSWWSYY, CDR2 QGS. The CDR3 runs to 22 residues. CDR3 nucleotide sequence: TGTGCTCTTGGGGAAAACCAATTCAAGTACTGGGGGACACCTCTGTACACCGATAGACTCATCTTT. Translating it yields CALGENQFKYWGTPLYTDRLIF.